One T cell receptor beta chain is described in this entry. These data originate in a study of blood T cell repertoires in COVID-19. Some clones are missing from TCRdb's copy, which holds only in-frame ones; the method was immunoSEQ multiplex PCR. The table has 200,000 to 250,000 clones, 83% seen once. The specimen was PBMCs or T cells enriched from blood (not recorded which). The TCR comes from a woman between 45 and 65 years old who had been exposed to COVID-19.

Here the CDR3 DNA reads TGTGCCTGGGACAGGGGCTCCTACAATGAGCAGTTCTTC. It specifies CAWDRGSYNEQFF. The gene calls are TRBV30 and TRBJ2-1, with 8 bases lining up with TRBD1. Germline CDR1 reads GTSNPN; CDR2 reads SVGIG (reference sequence). The CDR3 length is 13 residues. V was pared by 5 bases and J by 0 bases, with 0 bases of the junction left unmatched.